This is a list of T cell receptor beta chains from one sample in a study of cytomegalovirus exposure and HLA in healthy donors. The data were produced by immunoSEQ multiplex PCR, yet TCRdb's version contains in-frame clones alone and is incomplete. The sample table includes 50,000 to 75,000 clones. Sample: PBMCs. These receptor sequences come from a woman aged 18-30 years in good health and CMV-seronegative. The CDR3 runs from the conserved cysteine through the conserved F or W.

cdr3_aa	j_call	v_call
CASSHPQGYNEQFF	TRBJ2-1	TRBV4-2
CASSTKGTGFHEQYF	TRBJ2-7	TRBV28
CSVREMNTEAFF	TRBJ1-1	TRBV29-1
CASSLSQGRAYGYTF	TRBJ1-2	TRBV5-4
CASSVGTGGNQPQHF	TRBJ1-5	TRBV9
CASSSPPGQVNNEQFF	TRBJ2-1	TRBV28
CSASRANENIQYF	TRBJ2-4	TRBV29-1
CASRYGVTGDEQYF	TRBJ2-7	TRBV5-1
CASSEQEGDTQYF	TRBJ2-3	TRBV6-1
CASSLTGINEKLFF	TRBJ1-4	TRBV19
CASSFGQAFSYEQYF	TRBJ2-7	TRBV5-1
CASSLRGTASDQPQHF	TRBJ1-5	TRBV4-1
CASRPHQDSNYGYTF	TRBJ1-2	TRBV4-2
CASSLDTGGGNQPQHF	TRBJ1-5	TRBV5-1
CASSQEAGTGFSPLHF	TRBJ1-6	TRBV4-1
CASSTSTGLGTEAFF	TRBJ1-1	TRBV5-1
CASSFGRSTDGYTF	TRBJ1-2	TRBV28
CASSLAGTSNTEAFF	TRBJ1-1	TRBV5-4
CASSLQGAGETEAFF	TRBJ1-1	TRBV11-2
CAWNEGIRTEAFF	TRBJ1-1	TRBV30
CASSLAGSPYEQYF	TRBJ2-7	TRBV6-6
CASSAHPDGYSGANVLTF	TRBJ2-6	TRBV2
CASMWLLNSPLHF	TRBJ1-6	TRBV2
CASSAAPGQVKDTQYF	TRBJ2-3	TRBV5-1
CASSANRGTSVDYEQYF	TRBJ2-7	TRBV25-1
CASSRRGEETQYF	TRBJ2-5	TRBV6-6
CASSLSVATALHF	TRBJ1-6	TRBV7-2
CASSQVLAGDRRDTQYF	TRBJ2-3	TRBV4-2
CASSPREQGVYEQYF	TRBJ2-7	TRBV18
CASSAFPGISAYEQYF	TRBJ2-7	TRBV9
CASSQDWAGGEFF	TRBJ2-1	TRBV4-2
CASSLAGANTEAFF	TRBJ1-1	TRBV27
CASSWRRLAENNEQFF	TRBJ2-1	TRBV4-1
CASSESHQPQHF	TRBJ1-5	TRBV10-1
CASQVQGADNEQFF	TRBJ2-1	TRBV5-1
CASSSLTGESEQYF	TRBJ2-7	TRBV5-1
CASSRPPGAGATNEKLFF	TRBJ1-4	TRBV5-6
CASSPGSWTATDTQYF	TRBJ2-3	TRBV19
CASRTGLAGTGELFF	TRBJ2-2	TRBV27
CASTLGPLGYGYTF	TRBJ1-2	TRBV2
CASSERGEQYF	TRBJ2-7	TRBV27
CASTGLRQETQYF	TRBJ2-5	TRBV5-1
CSATYTDTQYF	TRBJ2-3	TRBV20-1
CASSLRQGSAFF	TRBJ1-1	TRBV28
CASSTAVNTEAFF	TRBJ1-1	TRBV18
CSVVPSARQGVGQYF	TRBJ2-7	TRBV29-1